The next 9 T cell receptor beta chains were all read from a single sample in a study of T cells in Graves' hyperthyroidism and ophthalmopathy. RNA transcripts gave rise to amplified TCR beta CDR3 regions. The primer set for the first-round RT-PCR of the TCR CDR3 was HTBI. TCRdb reanalysed the multiplex PCR reads using MiXCR and keeps one entry per CDR3 protein. Of 250,000 or so distinct CDR3 sequences listed, roughly 15% were seen once; the top ten hold 30% to 35%. The material sequenced was blood. These receptor sequences come from a woman in her fifties or sixties with Graves' hyperthyroidism that later progressed to Graves' ophthalmopathy.

This clonotype was observed at least ten times. The CDR3 sequence is CASSHLLAGYQPKKYQETQYF. CDR3 nucleotides: TGTGCCAGCAGCCACCTACTAGCGGGATACCAGCCTAAAAAGTACCAAGAGACCCAGTACTTC. This chain joins TRBV3-1 and TRBJ2-5; 10 positions agree with TRBD2. The CDR3 totals 21 residues. The trim removed 3 bases at V and 0 bases at J, leaving 19 bases unmatched. Germline V gene data show CDR1 as LGHDT and CDR2 as YNNKEL (reference sequence).

The DNA of the CDR3 is TGTGCCAGCAGCAACCACAGGATTTTCTCTGGAAACACCATATATTTT. Its translation is CASSNHRIFSGNTIYF. The rearrangement links TRBV7-8 to TRBJ1-3, with TRBD1 as a possible D gene (5 bases). The CDR3 is 16 residues long. Trimming shortened V by 5 bases and J by 0 bases, and 14 bases separated the two germline ends. Germline CDR1 is SGHVS and CDR2 is FQNEAQ.

This clonotype was counted many times. The rearrangement links TRBV28 to TRBJ1-2, with 8 bases fitting TRBD1. J gave up 5 bases and V 4 bases, and 12 bases lay outside the gene matches. The CDR3 spans 16 residues. CDR1 is MDHEN and CDR2 is SYDVKM in the germline V gene. CDR3 in DNA: TGTGCCAGCAGTTCACCCCTCGGACAGGGCATTTATGGCTACACCTTC. This gives the protein CASSSPLGQGIYGYTF.

This clonotype was recorded many times. V usage is TRBV2 and J usage is TRBJ1-1; no firm D call. Trimming pared 8 bases from V and 1 base from J, leaving 11 bases between. CDR3 length: 13 residues. Germline-derived CDR1 and CDR2 are SNHLY and FYNNEI. For the CDR3, the DNA is TGTGCCAGCTCCGCGGAATCGAACACTGAAGCTTTCTTT. This gives the protein CASSAESNTEAFF. The full variable domain, rest sourced from reference TRBV2 and TRBJ1-1, is EPEVTQTPSHQVTQMGQEVILRCVPISNHLYFYWYRQILGQKVEFLVSFYNNEISEKSEIFDDQFSVERPDGSNFTLKIRSTKLEDSAMYFCASSAESNTEAFFGQGTRLTVV.

On this clonotype itself: Germline and junction disagree at one end, which may indicate a read error. J is TRBJ2-3 and V is TRBV19; weak D call: TRBD1 (6 bases). This CDR3 contains 13 residues. Germline V gene sequence: CDR1 LNHDA, CDR2 SQIVND (reference sequence). Here the CDR3 DNA reads TGTGCCAGTAGTAGGGGGCTGGCAGATACGCAGTGTTTT. This encodes CASSRGLADTQCF. Drawing the rest from reference TRBV19 and TRBJ2-3, the complete variable domain is DGGITQSPKYLFRKEGQNVTLSCEQNLNHDAMYWYRQDPGQGLRLIYYSQIVNDFQKGDIAEGYSVSREKKESFPLTVTSAQKNPTAFYLCASSRGLADTQCFGPGTRLTVL.

The CDR3 sequence: CASSPRSGSSYNSPLHF. The DNA of the CDR3 is TGCGCCAGCAGTCCGCGCTCAGGGAGCTCCTATAATTCACCCCTCCACTTT. The chain is built from TRBV5-1 and TRBJ1-6; TRBD1 might be the D (5 bases). V lost 5 bases, J lost 0 bases, and 15 bases lay in between. CDR1 is SGHRS, CDR2 YFSETQ, per germline. This CDR3 spans 17 amino acids.

Many counts were recorded for this clonotype. The chain is built from TRBV12-3 or TRBV12-4 and TRBJ2-7; 7 positions agree with TRBD2. V was pared by 1 base and J by 0 bases, with 6 bases of the junction left unmatched. The CDR3 has 16 residues. The CDR3 here is CASSLGLAVSSYEQYF. CDR3 DNA: TGTGCCAGCAGTTTAGGTCTAGCGGTAAGCTCCTACGAGCAGTACTTC.

In its sample, this clonotype was seen many times. V gene TRBV7-9 combines with J gene TRBJ1-2; possible D gene TRBD1, 5 bases. The CDR3 contains 16 residues. Germline V gene lookup returns CDR1 SEHNR and CDR2 FQNEAQ (reference sequence). The V and J ends lost 3 bases and 2 bases respectively, with 16 bases between them. The CDR3: CASSFGAPNLNYGYTF. CDR3 nucleotides: TGTGCCAGCAGCTTCGGGGCTCCGAACCTAAACTATGGCTACACCTTC.

This clonotype was seen many times. The chain combines TRBV24-1 with TRBJ1-4; no reliable D call. CDR1 is KGHDR, CDR2 SFDVKD, per germline. Between the trimmed V and J ends, which lost 3 bases and 0 bases, there was a span of 10 bases. This CDR3 has 16 residues. The CDR3 region is CATSDADGATNEKLFF. CDR3 nucleotides: TGTGCCACCAGTGATGCCGACGGAGCAACTAATGAAAAACTGTTTTTT.